Each of the 12 T cell receptor beta chains below was sequenced from the same sample in a study of early T cells in non-severe SARS-CoV-2 infection. Via MiXCR, TCRdb re-called the 5' RACE reads, giving one row per CDR3 protein. The table shows 40,000 to 45,000 distinct CDR3 sequences, with around 6.3% occurring only once. Sample: whole blood, taken at baseline. The receptors shown here come from an adult who was a healthcare worker with PCR-confirmed SARS-CoV-2 infection or an uninfected control (not recorded which).

The DNA of the CDR3 is TGTGCCAGCAGTCCCACTAGCGTCTATGAGCAGTTCTTC. It translates to CASSPTSVYEQFF. The chain combines TRBV6-2 or TRBV6-3 with TRBJ2-1, with 7 nucleotides matching TRBD2. J lost 8 bases, V lost 5 bases, and 6 bases had no gene match. Germline assignment: CDR1 MNHEY and CDR2 SVGEGT. CDR3 length: 13 amino acids.

This clonotype was seen many times. The CDR3 reads CASSQELNRAGNTIYF. The CDR3 coding sequence is TGTGCCAGCAGCCAAGAACTAAACAGGGCTGGAAACACCATATATTTT. The chain joins TRBV4-2 to TRBJ1-3; weak D call: TRBD1 (6 bases). Germline values: CDR1 LGHNA, CDR2 YNFKEQ. The V end was cut by 0 bases, the J end by 2 bases, with 11 bases between. CDR3 length: 16 amino acids.

This clonotype was found many times. This CDR3 reads CASSLLGDGYTF. The CDR3 nucleotides are TGTGCCAGCAGCTTGTTGGGGGATGGCTACACCTTC. The rearrangement uses TRBV5-5 and TRBJ1-2, with D tentatively TRBD1 (5 bases). Germline values: CDR1 SGHKS, CDR2 YYEKEE (reference sequence). The CDR3 totals 12 residues. Trimming took off 1 base at V and 6 bases at J, with 7 bases between the two ends.

This clonotype was seen repeatedly, ten times or more. This chain joins TRBV12-3 or TRBV12-4 and TRBJ2-3; maybe TRBD1 (6 bases). The V gene lost 5 bases and the J gene lost 1 base, with 16 bases spanning the gap. The CDR3 runs to 16 residues. The CDR3 coding sequence is TGTGCCAGCAGTCTATATGGGGGCTCGGGCACAGATACGCAGTATTTT. Translating gives CASSLYGGSGTDTQYF.

The chain carries TRBV29-1 and TRBJ2-7; 12 nucleotides match TRBD1. Looked up from germline, CDR1 is SQVTM and CDR2 is ANQGSEA. The CDR3 loop spans 14 amino acids. With 6 bases clipped from V and 2 bases from J, the junction kept 5 bases outside the gene matches. The CDR3 loop reads CSVGDRGLPYEQYF. The CDR3 coding sequence is TGCAGCGTGGGGGACAGGGGGCTCCCCTACGAGCAGTACTTC.

The CDR3 spells CASSRQTGQLGNTIYF. For the CDR3, the DNA is TGCGCCAGCAGCCGGCAAACCGGACAGCTAGGAAACACCATATATTTT. V is TRBV4-1 and J is TRBJ1-3, with D possibly TRBD1 on 6 matching bases. The CDR3 is made up of 16 amino acids. The germline CDR1 and CDR2 sequences are MGHRA and YSYEKL. Trimming took 4 bases from V and 4 from J, leaving 17 bases between them.

The table lists this clonotype with a few counts. The V gene is TRBV3-1, the J gene TRBJ2-1; TRBD2 might be the D (5 bases). Germline CDR1 reads LGHDT; CDR2 reads YNNKEL (reference sequence). The CDR3 runs 12 residues. With 4 bases removed from V and 6 bases from J, the gap between germline ends came to 7 bases. In nucleotides, the CDR3 is TGTGCCAGCAGCCGAGGGTTCAATGAGCAGTTCTTC. Translated: CASSRGFNEQFF.

The V call is TRBV7-8, the J call TRBJ2-7; maybe TRBD2 (6 bases). The length of the CDR3 is 16 residues. Trimming cost V 0 bases and J 1 base, with 13 bases left between them. Germline V gene lookup returns CDR1 SGHVS and CDR2 FQNEAQ. CDR3 protein: CASSLAERAGSYEQYF. The CDR3 nucleotides are TGTGCCAGCAGCTTAGCGGAGCGGGCCGGTTCCTACGAGCAGTACTTC.

This rearrangement joins TRBV7-2 to TRBJ2-7; D is undetermined. This CDR3 spans 15 amino acids. Germline assignment: CDR1 SGHTA and CDR2 FQGNSA. The germline V and J ends were trimmed by 1 base and 3 bases, with 13 bases remaining between them. This CDR3 is CASSLGPGRFYEQYF. The CDR3 DNA follows: TGTGCCAGCAGCTTAGGACCGGGCAGATTCTACGAGCAGTACTTC.

The rearrangement uses TRBV7-2 and TRBJ2-5; no clear D gene. The germline CDR1 and CDR2 sequences are SGHTA and FQGNSA. The CDR3 loop spans 14 amino acids. The ends were cut back, 4 bases at V and 5 bases at J, with 14 bases in the middle. CDR3 sequence: CASSSYLESETQYF. CDR3 DNA sequence: TGTGCCAGCAGCTCCTATCTAGAGTCCGAGACCCAGTACTTC.

The rearrangement joins TRBV2 to TRBJ1-2, with no clear D. The CDR3 length is 15 residues. Trimming removed 2 bases from V and 5 bases from J, with 15 bases in between. CDR1 and CDR2 (germline): SNHLY, FYNNEI. CDR3 residues: CASSESRGRGYGYTF. In nucleotides, the CDR3 is TGTGCCAGCAGTGAAAGTAGAGGCCGGGGTTATGGCTACACCTTC.

This clonotype has more than one count but fewer than ten. CDR3 sequence: CASSYGLAGLETQYF. The CDR3 nucleotides are TGTGCCAGCAGTTACGGCCTAGCGGGACTAGAGACCCAGTACTTC. The rearrangement joins TRBV6-5 to TRBJ2-5, with 9 bases fitting TRBD2. The V gene's germline CDR1 is MNHEY and CDR2 SVGAGI. Trimming took 2 bases from V and 4 from J; bases not matched to a gene: 5. The CDR3 runs 15 residues.